This T cell receptor beta chain was retrieved from a study of response to subunit inactivated influenza vaccine. TCRdb processed the RT-PCR reads anew with MiXCR; each CDR3 protein has one entry. The table records about 650,000 distinct CDR3 sequences, 15% to 17% of them present only once. Looked up from germline, CDR1 is SGHRS and CDR2 is YFSETQ. J gave up 4 bases and V 4 bases, and 8 bases lay outside the gene matches. The CDR3 runs to 14 residues. The sequence came from a man in his fifties who received an inactivated influenza vaccine. The rearrangement links TRBV5-1 to TRBJ2-7; 7 bases map to TRBD2. The sample here was PBMCs from blood, taken 11 to 12 days after vaccination. This chain's CDR3 is CASSRGEGTYEQYF. In DNA form, the CDR3 reads TGCGCCAGCAGCCGCGGGGAGGGCACGTACGAGCAGTACTTC.